Listed below are T cell receptor beta chains from one sample, sequenced in a study of shared clonotypes between healthy human individuals. Some clones are missing from TCRdb's copy, which holds only in-frame ones; the method was immunoSEQ multiplex PCR. Of under 600,000 clones listed, roughly 79% are singletons. The sequenced material came from PBMCs. These receptors were taken from a woman aged 40-49 years in good health. Some clones in this sample may be carry-over from other donors' samples. CDR3s include the opening cysteine and the closing phenylalanine or tryptophan. Fields, in order: CDR3 protein, CDR3 DNA, J gene, V gene, D gene, clone size. D genes are given only for firm matches. Size tells how often a clone was seen (once, few, many) or the class of an expanded clone, and some rows leave it out.

CDR3aa: CASSQDRGSSYNEQFF
CDR3nt: TGTGCCAGCAGCCAAGATCGGGGGAGCTCCTACAATGAGCAGTTCTTC
j_gene: TRBJ2-1
v_gene: TRBV4-2
d_gene: NA
abundance: NA

CDR3aa: CASSATPGQGAGSSTEAFF
CDR3nt: TGTGCCAGCAGTGCCACTCCGGGACAGGGGGCCGGGAGTAGTACTGAAGCTTTCTTT
j_gene: TRBJ1-1
v_gene: TRBV6-1
d_gene: TRBD1
abundance: NA

CDR3aa: CAISESRTGKNIQYF
CDR3nt: TGTGCCATCAGTGAGTCGAGGACAGGCAAAAACATTCAGTACTTC
j_gene: TRBJ2-4
v_gene: TRBV10-3
d_gene: TRBD1
abundance: NA

CDR3aa: CASSAGTAYNEKLFF
CDR3nt: TGTGCCAGCAGCGCCGGGACAGCGTATAATGAAAAACTGTTTTTT
j_gene: TRBJ1-4
v_gene: TRBV5-4
d_gene: TRBD1
abundance: NA

CDR3aa: CASSAPRSGELFF
CDR3nt: TGTGCCAGCAGCGCCCCGCGTTCCGGGGAGCTGTTTTTT
j_gene: TRBJ2-2
v_gene: TRBV9
d_gene: NA
abundance: NA

CDR3aa: CASSLRPTSGSNEQFF
CDR3nt: TGTGCCAGCAGCTTACGGCCGACTAGCGGGAGCAATGAGCAGTTCTTC
j_gene: TRBJ2-1
v_gene: TRBV11-2
d_gene: TRBD2
abundance: NA

CDR3aa: CASSTGLEGEQYF
CDR3nt: TGTGCCAGTAGTACGGGACTAGAAGGCGAGCAGTACTTC
j_gene: TRBJ2-7
v_gene: TRBV19
d_gene: TRBD2
abundance: NA

CDR3aa: CASTGRTGGKYEQYF
CDR3nt: TGTGCCAGCACCGGGCGGACAGGGGGGAAATACGAGCAGTACTTC
j_gene: TRBJ2-7
v_gene: TRBV6-5
d_gene: TRBD1
abundance: NA

CDR3aa: CASSSGQREQYF
CDR3nt: TGTGCCAGCAGTTCTGGACAGCGCGAGCAGTACTTC
j_gene: TRBJ2-7
v_gene: TRBV28
d_gene: NA
abundance: NA

CDR3aa: CAWSATGVSLAFF
CDR3nt: TGTGCCTGGAGCGCGACAGGGGTGTCTCTAGCTTTCTTT
j_gene: TRBJ1-1
v_gene: TRBV30
d_gene: TRBD1
abundance: NA

CDR3aa: CASSPGQGDINEQYF
CDR3nt: TGCGCCAGCAGCCCCGGTCAGGGGGATATCAACGAGCAGTACTTC
j_gene: TRBJ2-7
v_gene: TRBV10-2
d_gene: TRBD1
abundance: NA

CDR3aa: CASSSLSGSSGDTQYF
CDR3nt: TGCGCCAGCAGCTCATTGAGTGGGAGTTCGGGAGATACGCAGTATTTT
j_gene: TRBJ2-3
v_gene: TRBV5-1
d_gene: NA
abundance: once

CDR3aa: CASSVMGSSSYNEQFF
CDR3nt: TGTGCCAGCAGCGTAATGGGGTCTAGCTCCTACAATGAGCAGTTCTTC
j_gene: TRBJ2-1
v_gene: TRBV9
d_gene: NA
abundance: few

CDR3aa: CASSLGQGQSETQYF
CDR3nt: TGTGCCAGCAGCTTAGGACAGGGACAATCGGAGACCCAGTACTTC
j_gene: TRBJ2-5
v_gene: TRBV11-3
d_gene: TRBD1
abundance: NA

CDR3aa: CASSFSGAAYEQYF
CDR3nt: TGCGCCAGCAGCTTTAGCGGGGCCGCCTACGAGCAGTACTTC
j_gene: TRBJ2-7
v_gene: TRBV5-1
d_gene: TRBD2
abundance: few

CDR3aa: CASSAGQGGTEAFF
CDR3nt: TGTGCCAGCTCAGCCGGACAGGGCGGGACTGAAGCTTTCTTT
j_gene: TRBJ1-1
v_gene: TRBV18
d_gene: TRBD1
abundance: NA

CDR3aa: CASSQGFQETQYF
CDR3nt: TGCGCCAGCAGCCAAGGTTTCCAAGAGACCCAGTACTTC
j_gene: TRBJ2-5
v_gene: TRBV4-1
d_gene: NA
abundance: NA

CDR3aa: CASSEEGGTGIGNTIYF
CDR3nt: TGTGCCAGCAGTGAAGAGGGGGGGACAGGGATTGGAAACACCATATATTTT
j_gene: TRBJ1-3
v_gene: TRBV2
d_gene: TRBD1
abundance: NA

CDR3aa: CASFTGNTDTQYF
CDR3nt: TGTGCCAGCTTCACCGGCAACACAGATACGCAGTATTTT
j_gene: TRBJ2-3
v_gene: TRBV7-9
d_gene: NA
abundance: NA

CDR3aa: CASSPWTDSNYGYTF
CDR3nt: TGCGCCAGCAGCCCCTGGACAGACTCTAACTATGGCTACACCTTC
j_gene: TRBJ1-2
v_gene: TRBV4-1
d_gene: NA
abundance: NA

CDR3aa: CASSLSRLAVQYF
CDR3nt: TGTGCCAGCAGTTTATCGAGACTAGCGGTGCAGTATTTT
j_gene: TRBJ2-3
v_gene: TRBV27
d_gene: TRBD2
abundance: NA

CDR3aa: CASSRGRDEQFF
CDR3nt: TGTGCCAGCAGCAGGGGACGGGACGAGCAGTTCTTC
j_gene: TRBJ2-1
v_gene: TRBV7-2
d_gene: NA
abundance: NA

CDR3aa: CAWSWQGRNEQYF
CDR3nt: TGTGCCTGGAGTTGGCAGGGTAGGAACGAGCAGTACTTC
j_gene: TRBJ2-7
v_gene: TRBV30
d_gene: NA
abundance: NA

CDR3aa: CAISEKDSSRGQYF
CDR3nt: TGTGCCATCAGTGAAAAGGACTCCTCGCGGGGGCAGTACTTC
j_gene: TRBJ2-7
v_gene: TRBV10-3
d_gene: NA
abundance: NA

CDR3aa: CASSDSGGNSGNTIYF
CDR3nt: TGTGCCAGCAGCGACTCAGGGGGAAACTCTGGAAACACCATATATTTT
j_gene: TRBJ1-3
v_gene: TRBV9
d_gene: TRBD1
abundance: NA

CDR3aa: CASSGPFSTDTQYF
CDR3nt: TGCGCCAGCAGCGGGCCTTTTAGCACAGATACGCAGTATTTT
j_gene: TRBJ2-3
v_gene: TRBV10-1
d_gene: NA
abundance: many

CDR3aa: CASSQDLDEAFF
CDR3nt: TGTGCCAGCAGCCAAGACCTCGATGAAGCTTTCTTT
j_gene: TRBJ1-1
v_gene: TRBV4-2
d_gene: NA
abundance: many

CDR3aa: CASSQQQGLSYYGYTF
CDR3nt: TGCGCCAGCAGCCAACAGCAGGGGCTATCTTACTATGGCTACACCTTC
j_gene: TRBJ1-2
v_gene: TRBV4-1
d_gene: NA
abundance: NA

CDR3aa: CASSLSQGAEAFF
CDR3nt: TGTGCCAGCAGCTTATCGCAGGGCGCTGAAGCTTTCTTT
j_gene: TRBJ1-1
v_gene: TRBV11-2
d_gene: NA
abundance: few

CDR3aa: CASSPSSGRNTGELFF
CDR3nt: TGTGCCAGCTCACCATCTAGCGGGAGGAACACCGGGGAGCTGTTTTTT
j_gene: TRBJ2-2
v_gene: TRBV18
d_gene: TRBD2
abundance: NA

CDR3aa: CASSLLAGEAGELFF
CDR3nt: TGTGCCAGCAGCTTACTAGCGGGAGAGGCCGGGGAGCTGTTTTTT
j_gene: TRBJ2-2
v_gene: TRBV7-3
d_gene: TRBD2
abundance: NA

CDR3aa: CASSTRGVSYNEQFF
CDR3nt: TGTGCCAGCAGCACCCGGGGGGTCTCCTACAATGAGCAGTTCTTC
j_gene: TRBJ2-1
v_gene: TRBV7-3
d_gene: TRBD2
abundance: NA

CDR3aa: CASSRGWDEQYF
CDR3nt: TGTGCCAGCAGTCGAGGGTGGGACGAGCAGTACTTC
j_gene: TRBJ2-7
v_gene: TRBV6-6
d_gene: NA
abundance: NA

CDR3aa: CASSHPPRGRDLNSNQPQHF
CDR3nt: TGTGCCAGCAGTCACCCACCAAGGGGGCGGGATTTAAATAGCAATCAGCCCCAGCATTTT
j_gene: TRBJ1-5
v_gene: TRBV28
d_gene: TRBD1
abundance: NA

CDR3aa: CASSLGIAGGIYEQYF
CDR3nt: TGTGCCAGCAGCTTGGGGATAGCGGGAGGGATTTACGAGCAGTACTTC
j_gene: TRBJ2-7
v_gene: TRBV5-4
d_gene: TRBD2
abundance: NA

CDR3aa: CASSVATGTYEQYF
CDR3nt: TGTGCCAGCAGCGTAGCTACCGGGACCTACGAGCAGTACTTC
j_gene: TRBJ2-7
v_gene: TRBV9
d_gene: NA
abundance: NA

CDR3aa: CASSDGIISGNTIYF
CDR3nt: TGTGCCAGCTCAGACGGAATAATTTCTGGAAACACCATATATTTT
j_gene: TRBJ1-3
v_gene: TRBV18
d_gene: NA
abundance: NA

CDR3aa: CASSDGGDWETQYF
CDR3nt: TGTGCCAGCAGCGACGGAGGGGATTGGGAGACCCAGTACTTC
j_gene: TRBJ2-5
v_gene: TRBV7-9
d_gene: NA
abundance: NA

CDR3aa: CASSEGVTGELFF
CDR3nt: TGTGCCAGCAGTGAGGGGGTCACCGGGGAGCTGTTTTTT
j_gene: TRBJ2-2
v_gene: TRBV6-4
d_gene: NA
abundance: few

CDR3aa: CASSDSPFLAGNTIYF
CDR3nt: TGTGCCAGCAGCGACTCACCATTTTTGGCTGGAAACACCATATATTTT
j_gene: TRBJ1-3
v_gene: TRBV2
d_gene: NA
abundance: NA

CDR3aa: CASSSGRDYNEQFF
CDR3nt: TGTGCCAGCAGCTCTGGACGCGACTACAATGAGCAGTTCTTC
j_gene: TRBJ2-1
v_gene: TRBV13
d_gene: NA
abundance: NA

CDR3aa: CASSSAGANIQYF
CDR3nt: TGTGCCAGCAGCTCGGCGGGGGCAAACATTCAGTACTTC
j_gene: TRBJ2-4
v_gene: TRBV7-9
d_gene: NA
abundance: NA

CDR3aa: CAWSVQGDEQFF
CDR3nt: TGTGCCTGGAGTGTACAGGGCGATGAGCAGTTCTTC
j_gene: TRBJ2-1
v_gene: TRBV30
d_gene: NA
abundance: NA

CDR3aa: CASSTRTSGSYEQYF
CDR3nt: TGTGCCAGCAGTACCCGGACTAGCGGATCCTACGAGCAGTACTTC
j_gene: TRBJ2-7
v_gene: TRBV6-6
d_gene: TRBD2
abundance: NA

CDR3aa: CASSERTDSYNEQFF
CDR3nt: TGTGCCAGCAGTGAGCGGACCGACTCCTACAATGAGCAGTTCTTC
j_gene: TRBJ2-1
v_gene: TRBV2
d_gene: NA
abundance: NA